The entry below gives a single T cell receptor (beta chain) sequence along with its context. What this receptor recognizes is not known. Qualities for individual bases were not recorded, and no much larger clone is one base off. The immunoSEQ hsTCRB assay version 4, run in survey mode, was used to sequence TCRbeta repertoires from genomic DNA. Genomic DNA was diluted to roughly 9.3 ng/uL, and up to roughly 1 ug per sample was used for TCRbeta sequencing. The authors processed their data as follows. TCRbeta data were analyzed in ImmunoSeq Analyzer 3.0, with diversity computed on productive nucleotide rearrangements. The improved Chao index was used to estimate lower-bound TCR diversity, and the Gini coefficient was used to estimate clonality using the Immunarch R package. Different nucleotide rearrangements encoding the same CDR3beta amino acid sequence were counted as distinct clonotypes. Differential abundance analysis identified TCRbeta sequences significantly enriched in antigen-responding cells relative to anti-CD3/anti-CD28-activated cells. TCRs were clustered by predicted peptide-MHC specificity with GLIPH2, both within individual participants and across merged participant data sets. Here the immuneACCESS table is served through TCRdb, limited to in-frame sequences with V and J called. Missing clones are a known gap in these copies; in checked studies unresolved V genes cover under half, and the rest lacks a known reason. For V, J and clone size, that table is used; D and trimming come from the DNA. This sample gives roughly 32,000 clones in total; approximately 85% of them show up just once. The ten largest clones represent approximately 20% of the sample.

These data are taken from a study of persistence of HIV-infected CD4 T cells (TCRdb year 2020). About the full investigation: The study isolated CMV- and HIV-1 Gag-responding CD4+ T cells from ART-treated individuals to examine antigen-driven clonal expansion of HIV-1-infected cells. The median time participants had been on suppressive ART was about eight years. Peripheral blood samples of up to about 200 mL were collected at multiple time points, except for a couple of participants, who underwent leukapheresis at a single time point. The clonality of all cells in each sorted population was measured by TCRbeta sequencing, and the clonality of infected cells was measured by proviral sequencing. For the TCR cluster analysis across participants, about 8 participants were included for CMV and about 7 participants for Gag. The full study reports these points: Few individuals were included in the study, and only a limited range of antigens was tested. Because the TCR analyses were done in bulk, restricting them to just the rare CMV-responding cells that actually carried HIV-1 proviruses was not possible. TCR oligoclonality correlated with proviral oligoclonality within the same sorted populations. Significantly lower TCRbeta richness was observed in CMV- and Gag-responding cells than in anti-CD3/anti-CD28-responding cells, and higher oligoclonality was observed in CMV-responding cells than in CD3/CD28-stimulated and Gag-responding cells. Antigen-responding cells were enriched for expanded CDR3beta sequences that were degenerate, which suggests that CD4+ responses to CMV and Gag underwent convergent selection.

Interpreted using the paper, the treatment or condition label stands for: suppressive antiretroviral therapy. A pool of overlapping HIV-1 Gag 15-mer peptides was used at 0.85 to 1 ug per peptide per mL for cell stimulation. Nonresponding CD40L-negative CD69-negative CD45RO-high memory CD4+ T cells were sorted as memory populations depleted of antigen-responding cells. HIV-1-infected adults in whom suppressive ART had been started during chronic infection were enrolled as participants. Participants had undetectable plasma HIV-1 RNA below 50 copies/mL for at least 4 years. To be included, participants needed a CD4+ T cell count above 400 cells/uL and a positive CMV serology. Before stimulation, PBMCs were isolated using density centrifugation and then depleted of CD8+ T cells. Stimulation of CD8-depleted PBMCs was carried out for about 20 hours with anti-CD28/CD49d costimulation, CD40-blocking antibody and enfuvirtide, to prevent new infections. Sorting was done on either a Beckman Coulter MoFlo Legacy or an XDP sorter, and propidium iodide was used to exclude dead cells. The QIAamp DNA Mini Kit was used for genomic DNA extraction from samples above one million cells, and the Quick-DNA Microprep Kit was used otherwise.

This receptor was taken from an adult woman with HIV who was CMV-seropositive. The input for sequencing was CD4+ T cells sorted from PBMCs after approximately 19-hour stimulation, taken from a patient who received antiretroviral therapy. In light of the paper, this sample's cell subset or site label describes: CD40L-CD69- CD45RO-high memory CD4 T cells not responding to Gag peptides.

The nucleotide sequence reads TGTGCCAGCAGGCAGAACACTGAAGCTTTCTTT. The translation is CASRQNTEAFF. This chain joins TRBV6-4 to TRBJ1-1, with the D gene not clear enough to name. The germline V gene gives CDR1 as MRHNA and CDR2 as SNTAGT. Trimming removed 6 bases from V and 1 base from J, leaving 3 bases between the germline ends. The CDR3 has 11 amino acids, counting the end cysteine and phenylalanine. Here the CDR3 DNA is all that survives: 33 bases in frame from base 1.